This record concerns one T cell receptor beta chain sequence. The sample contains more than one DNA sequence encoding this CDR3. The sample belongs to a study of T cell changes during pregnancy in multiple sclerosis. CDR3 length equals 16 residues. Germline-derived CDR1 and CDR2 are SNHLY and FYNNEI. The V gene end was trimmed by 6 bases and the J gene end by 0 bases; junction bases not matched to a gene: 5. Measured with immunoSEQ multiplex PCR; TCRdb has only the in-frame clones, and not every one. The repertoire holds about 39,000 clones, with around 93% as singletons. Sequenced here: CD4+ T cells from peripheral blood mononuclear cells, sampled after pregnancy. The V gene is TRBV2, the J gene TRBJ2-5; 12 bases are a match to TRBD2. This receptor was obtained from a female donor with multiple sclerosis, enrolled in a pregnancy study. As DNA, the CDR3 is TGTGCCAGCAGCGAGACTAGCGGGGGCGACCAAGAGACCCAGTACTTC. It yields the protein CASSETSGGDQETQYF. The full variable domain, completed using reference TRBV2 and TRBJ2-5, is EPEVTQTPSHQVTQMGQEVILRCVPISNHLYFYWYRQILGQKVEFLVSFYNNEISEKSEIFDDQFSVERPDGSNFTLKIRSTKLEDSAMYFCASSETSGGDQETQYFGPGTRLLVL.